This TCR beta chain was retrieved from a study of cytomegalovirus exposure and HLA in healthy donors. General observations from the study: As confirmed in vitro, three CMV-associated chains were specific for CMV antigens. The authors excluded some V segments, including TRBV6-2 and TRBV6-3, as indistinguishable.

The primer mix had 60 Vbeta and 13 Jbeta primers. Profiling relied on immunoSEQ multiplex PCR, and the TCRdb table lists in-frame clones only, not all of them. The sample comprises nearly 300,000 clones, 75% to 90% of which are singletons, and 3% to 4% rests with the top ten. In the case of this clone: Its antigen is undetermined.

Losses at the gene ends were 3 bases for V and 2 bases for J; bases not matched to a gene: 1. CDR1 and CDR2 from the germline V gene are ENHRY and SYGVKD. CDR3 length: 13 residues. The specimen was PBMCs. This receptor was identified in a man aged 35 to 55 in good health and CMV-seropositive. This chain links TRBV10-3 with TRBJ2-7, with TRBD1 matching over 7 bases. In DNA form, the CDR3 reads TGTGCCATCAGTGATGGGACAGCCTACGAGCAGTACTTC. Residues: CAISDGTAYEQYF.